Below are 28 T cell receptor beta chains sequenced from a single sample in a study of control samples from healthy donors and cancer patients. Method: immunoSEQ multiplex PCR; TCRdb's copy keeps in-frame clones and lacks some. This table holds fewer than 500,000 clones, around 90% found once. What was sequenced was PBMCs. The receptor source for this set is a man aged 40-50 years with head and neck cancer.

The V call is TRBV10-1, the J call TRBJ2-3, with D unresolved. The CDR3 runs to 12 residues. CDR1 is WNHNN and CDR2 is SYGVQD in the germline V gene (reference sequence). V lost 1 base to trimming and J lost 4 bases, with 3 bases between them. The CDR3 DNA sequence: TGCGCCAGCAGTGAGTGGCCAGATACGCAGTATTTT. This sequence encodes CASSEWPDTQYF.

The chain couples TRBV5-6 to TRBJ1-5, with 7 positions matching TRBD1. CDR1 SGHDT and CDR2 YYEEEE come from the germline V gene. The J segment lost 6 bases and the V segment lost 1 base, leaving 4 bases of the junction unmatched. CDR3 length equals 14 residues. The chain's CDR3 is CASSLNQGGQPQHF. CDR3 bases: TGTGCCAGCAGCTTGAATCAGGGGGGTCAGCCCCAGCATTTT.

The CDR3 coding sequence is TGTGCCAGCCGAATGGGGGGTCTCGATTCACCCCTCCACTTT. Residues: CASRMGGLDSPLHF. The V call is TRBV2, the J call TRBJ1-6, with D perhaps matching TRBD1 (5 bases). CDR1 and CDR2 (germline): SNHLY, FYNNEI. V shed 8 bases and J shed 8 bases, with 16 bases lying between them. The length of the CDR3 is 14 residues.

The chain uses TRBV11-3 and TRBJ2-3; D call uncertain. Germline CDR1 and CDR2: SGHNT and YENEEA. V gave up 4 bases and J gave up 4 bases, with 18 bases separating them. The CDR3 sequence is 16 residues long. The DNA for the CDR3 is TGTGCCAGCAGCTCCCAACCTGAGCTTTACCCAGATACGCAGTATTTT. It specifies CASSSQPELYPDTQYF. The full variable domain, completed using reference TRBV11-3 and TRBJ2-3, is EAGVVQSPRYKIIEKKQPVAFWCNPISGHNTLYWYLQNLGQGPELLIRYENEEAVDDSQLPKDRFSAERLKGVDSTLKIQPAELGDSAVYLCASSSQPELYPDTQYFGPGTRLTVL.

The V and J genes are TRBV28 and TRBJ2-3; 9 positions agree with TRBD2. Trimming at V came to 6 bases and at J to 0 bases, leaving 10 bases not matched to a gene. Per the germline V gene, CDR1 is MDHEN and CDR2 is SYDVKM. CDR3 length: 17 amino acids. CDR3 sequence: CASSNFGLASSTDTQYF. The DNA of the CDR3 is TGTGCCAGCAGCAATTTCGGACTAGCGAGTAGCACAGATACGCAGTATTTT.

The rearrangement links TRBV28 to TRBJ1-2; 9 bases map to TRBD1. This CDR3 is 17 amino acids long. The V and J ends lost 5 bases and 3 bases, in that order; junction bases with no gene match: 13. The V gene's germline CDR1 is MDHEN and CDR2 SYDVKM. This CDR3 reads CASSPYRDRASDYGYTF. The CDR3 nucleotides are TGTGCCAGCAGTCCCTACCGGGACAGGGCGTCCGACTATGGCTACACCTTC.

This sequence joins TRBV14 and TRBJ2-5; perhaps TRBD1 as D (6 bases). CDR1 is SGHDN, CDR2 FVKESK, per germline. The germline V and J ends were trimmed by 1 base and 5 bases, with 17 bases remaining between them. The CDR3 contains 16 residues. The CDR3 bases are TGTGCCAGCAGCCAAGTTTTGCTCCAGGGGCCGGAGACCCAGTACTTC. It yields the protein CASSQVLLQGPETQYF.

In its sample, this clone was seen once. This chain links TRBV7-3 with TRBJ1-5; 7 nucleotides match TRBD1. Germline assignment: CDR1 SGHTA and CDR2 FQGTGA. The CDR3 length is 14 residues. With 5 bases clipped from V and 2 bases from J, the junction kept 3 bases outside the gene matches. The CDR3 reads CASSTTGGNQPQHF. DNA for the CDR3: TGTGCCAGCAGCACAACAGGGGGCAATCAGCCCCAGCATTTT.

The gene calls are TRBV6-2 or TRBV6-3 and TRBJ1-1, with 9 bases matching TRBD1. The junction had 8 bases not matched to a gene; V was cut back by 4 bases and J by 5 bases. In germline, CDR1 is MNHEY, CDR2 SVGEGT. The CDR3 covers 15 residues. This CDR3 reads CASSFGQGIRTEAFF. Written as DNA, the CDR3 is TGTGCCAGCAGTTTTGGACAGGGGATTAGGACTGAAGCTTTCTTT.

As to this clone: Other nucleotide sequences from this sample produce the same CDR3. This chain uses TRBV11-2 with TRBJ1-1, with D perhaps matching TRBD1 (5 bases). Per the germline V gene, CDR1 is SGHAT and CDR2 is FQNNGV. This CDR3 is 14 amino acids long. Trimming stripped 3 bases from V and 1 base from J, with 9 bases between. DNA for the CDR3: TGTGCCAGCAGCTTCGGGGGGGAGAACACTGAAGCTTTCTTT. Protein: CASSFGGENTEAFF.

DNA for the CDR3: TGTGCCAGCAGTGAAGCTGGGGGGTATTATGGCTACACCTTC. Translated: CASSEAGGYYGYTF. The chain carries TRBV6-1 and TRBJ1-2; perhaps TRBD1 as D (5 bases). Per germline, CDR1 MNHNS and CDR2 SASEGT. CDR3 length: 14 residues. Trimming shortened V by 0 bases and J by 5 bases, and 10 bases separated the two germline ends.

The V and J genes are TRBV11-2 and TRBJ1-2; TRBD1 is a possible D gene (6 bases). Germline values: CDR1 SGHAT, CDR2 FQNNGV. This CDR3 region has 14 residues. The V end was cut by 1 base, the J end by 4 bases, with 10 bases between. Here the CDR3 DNA reads TGTGCCAGCAGCTTAGGTTGGGGGCTCTATGGCTACACCTTC. Encoded protein: CASSLGWGLYGYTF. The full variable domain, in which reference TRBV11-2 and TRBJ1-2 provide the parts outside the CDR3, is EAGVAQSPRYKIIEKRQSVAFWCNPISGHATLYWYQQILGQGPKLLIQFQNNGVVDDSQLPKDRFSAERLKGVDSTLKIQPAKLEDSAVYLCASSLGWGLYGYTFGSGTRLTVV.

This clone was detected only a few times. The chain recombines TRBV6-5 with TRBJ2-7, with D possibly called TRBD1 or TRBD2 (6 bases each). The germline V gene has CDR1 MNHEY and CDR2 SVGAGI. This CDR3 spans 15 amino acids. V shed 9 bases and J shed 0 bases, with 18 bases lying between them. The CDR3 sequence is CASSLLGGDSYEQYF. The CDR3 bases are TGTGCCAGTAGTCTTTTGGGGGGCGACTCCTACGAGCAGTACTTC.

V usage is TRBV18 and J usage is TRBJ1-3; no clear D. CDR1 KGHSH and CDR2 LQKENI come from the germline V gene. The CDR3 length is 14 residues. V was shortened by 3 bases and J by 0 bases, with 6 bases between the two germline ends. CDR3 loop: CASSPENSGNTIYF. The CDR3 DNA is TGTGCCAGCTCACCCGAGAACTCTGGAAACACCATATATTTT.

V usage is TRBV29-1 and J usage is TRBJ2-7; TRBD2 matches 14 bases. After removal of 4 bases from V and 0 bases from J, the junction contained 2 bases not matched to a gene. This CDR3 has 15 amino acids. Germline loops: CDR1 SQVTM, CDR2 ANQGSEA. Here the CDR3 DNA reads TGCAGCGTTGTCGGGACTAGCGGGGGCTCCTACGAGCAGTACTTC. Amino acid sequence: CSVVGTSGGSYEQYF.

This clone was observed once. This chain uses TRBV30 with TRBJ2-7; 7 positions agree with TRBD1. V was pared by 4 bases and J by 5 bases, with 17 bases of the junction left unmatched. This CDR3 is built from 16 residues. Per germline, CDR1 GTSNPN and CDR2 SVGIG (reference sequence). CDR3 in amino acids: CAWTLGWVTGVHEQYF. The DNA of the CDR3 is TGTGCCTGGACTCTGGGGTGGGTAACAGGGGTCCACGAGCAGTACTTC.

J is TRBJ2-1 and V is TRBV6-5; 9 bases line up with TRBD2. CDR1 is MNHEY, CDR2 SVGAGI, per germline. V lost 6 bases and J lost 6; bases outside the gene matches: 9. The CDR3 is 15 amino acids. The CDR3 nucleotides read TGTGCCAGCAGGGCTTGGCGGGAGGGTACCAATGAGCAGTTCTTC. Amino acids: CASRAWREGTNEQFF.

The V call is TRBV6-5, the J call TRBJ2-7; D not certain. Trimming took off 0 bases at V and 1 base at J, with 10 bases between the two ends. CDR1 and CDR2 (germline): MNHEY, SVGAGI. The CDR3 contains 15 residues. The CDR3, as DNA: TGTGCCAGCAGTTACTCGGTTGGGAAATCCTACGAGCAGTACTTC. Translated, it gives CASSYSVGKSYEQYF.

This clone was recorded once. The chain joins TRBV18 to TRBJ2-5, with D unclear. CDR1 and CDR2 (germline): KGHSH, LQKENI. CDR3 length: 14 residues. V was shortened by 5 bases and J by 2 bases, with 12 bases between the two germline ends. The CDR3 sequence is CASSSVGFQETQYF. CDR3 sequence (DNA): TGTGCCAGCTCATCCGTCGGGTTTCAAGAGACCCAGTACTTC.

The J gene is TRBJ2-1, the V gene TRBV28, with TRBD2 matching over 14 bases. This CDR3 is built from 17 residues. V lost 5 bases and J lost 9; bases outside the gene matches: 12. The germline CDR1 and CDR2 sequences are MDHEN and SYDVKM. The CDR3 DNA sequence: TGTGCCAGCAGTCTCCCGACTAGCGGGAGGGTACAAGGTGAGCAGTTCTTC. It is translated as CASSLPTSGRVQGEQFF.

The gene calls are TRBV12-3 or TRBV12-4 and TRBJ2-7; TRBD1 is a possible D gene (5 bases). The CDR3 consists of 12 residues. The V end was cut by 2 bases, the J end by 6 bases, with 8 bases between. The CDR3 here is CASSLRGSEQYF. CDR3 in DNA: TGTGCCAGCAGTTTAAGGGGAAGCGAGCAGTACTTC.

The rearrangement links TRBV24-1 to TRBJ2-5, with TRBD2 identical over 13 bases. The CDR3 extends over 16 amino acids. The V gene's germline CDR1 is KGHDR and CDR2 SFDVKD. Trimming at V came to 0 bases and at J to 5 bases, leaving 2 bases not matched to a gene. Here the CDR3 DNA reads TGTGCCACCAGTGATTTGACTAGCGGGGGGGCGGAGACCCAGTACTTC. It translates to CATSDLTSGGAETQYF.

The sample holds a few counts of this clone. The chain combines TRBV6-2 or TRBV6-3 with TRBJ1-5; a possible D gene is TRBD1 (5 bases). Germline assignment: CDR1 MNHEY and CDR2 SVGEGT. The CDR3 extends over 13 amino acids. Trimming pared 0 bases from V and 7 bases from J, leaving 7 bases between. Here the CDR3 DNA reads TGTGCCAGCAGTTACTCGTCAGGGCAGCCCCAGCATTTT. Protein product: CASSYSSGQPQHF.

The chain carries TRBV5-8 and TRBJ1-1; D unclear. CDR3 length: 14 residues. Germline assignment: CDR1 SGHTS and CDR2 YDEGEE. The V gene lost 1 base and the J gene lost 8 bases, with 15 bases spanning the gap. The CDR3 region is CASSLYPLSSEAFF. CDR3 bases: TGTGCCAGCAGCTTGTACCCTCTTTCTAGCGAAGCTTTCTTT. Full variable domain (remainder filled in from reference TRBV5-8 and TRBJ1-1): EAGVTQSPTHLIKTRGQQATLRCSPISGHTSVYWYQQALGLGLQFLLWYDEGEERNRGNFPPRFSGRQFPNYSSELNVNALELEDSALYLCASSLYPLSSEAFFGQGTRLTVV.

The genes are TRBV4-1 and TRBJ2-1, with 10 bases identical to TRBD1. The length of the CDR3 is 15 residues. Trimming took 5 bases from V and 4 from J; bases not matched to a gene: 5. Germline V gene sequence: CDR1 MGHRA, CDR2 YSYEKL. CDR3 protein: CASSSPGQGYNEQFF. In DNA form, the CDR3 reads TGCGCCAGCAGCTCACCGGGACAGGGGTACAATGAGCAGTTCTTC.

The chain links TRBV5-6 to TRBJ2-3; 9 bases are a match to TRBD2. Per the germline V gene, CDR1 is SGHDT and CDR2 is YYEEEE. J was trimmed by 6 bases and V by 0 bases; bases with no gene match: 11. The CDR3 is 17 amino acids. The CDR3 DNA sequence: TGTGCCAGCAGCTTGGTAACTAGCGGGTTCCTGGGGGATACGCAGTATTTT. This gives the protein CASSLVTSGFLGDTQYF.

The chain links TRBV6-5 to TRBJ1-1, with a tentative D call TRBD1 (5 bases). Germline CDR1 MNHEY, CDR2 SVGAGI. The CDR3 extends over 15 amino acids. Trimming took off 0 bases at V and 6 bases at J, with 14 bases between the two ends. CDR3 protein: CASSYSTEGIAEAFF. Written as DNA, the CDR3 is TGTGCCAGCAGTTACTCGACAGAAGGTATCGCTGAAGCTTTCTTT.

The chain couples TRBV4-3 to TRBJ2-2; TRBD1 or TRBD2 may be the D gene (5 bases each). This CDR3 has 16 amino acids. The V end lost 0 bases, the J end lost 0 bases, and 8 bases lay between the germline ends. In germline, CDR1 is LGHNA, CDR2 YSLEER. CDR3 in amino acids: CASSQDGTPNTGELFF. CDR3 DNA sequence: TGCGCCAGCAGCCAAGACGGGACGCCGAACACCGGGGAGCTGTTTTTT.